A selection of T cell receptor beta chains follows, all from one sample in a study of cytomegalovirus exposure and HLA in healthy donors. Repertoires were generated with immunoSEQ multiplex PCR, while TCRdb's copy carries only in-frame clones and drops some. The table has under 85,000 clones, over 90% seen once; the top ten hold 5.3%. The sample consisted of PBMCs. These receptors came from a young man in good health and CMV-seropositive. The CDR3 runs from the conserved cysteine through the conserved F or W. Fields, in order: clone size, J gene, V gene, D gene, CDR3 DNA, CDR3 protein. The D gene is left open where the match is weak. Size values are once, few and many counts, or a class for expanded clones, and some rows have none.

few	TRBJ2-1	TRBV5-6	NA	TGTGCCAGCAGCTTGGGCGCGGTCTATGAGCAGTTCTTC	CASSLGAVYEQFF
NA	TRBJ2-1	TRBV5-1	TRBD1	TGCGCCAGCAGCCTACTGGACAGGGACGTAAATGAGCAGTTCTTC	CASSLLDRDVNEQFF
NA	TRBJ2-7	TRBV30	NA	TGTGCCTCCCGAGGGCACTCCTTCGACGAGCAGTACTTC	CASRGHSFDEQYF
NA	TRBJ2-2	TRBV27	NA	TGTGCCAGCAGCCCCCAGGGAGGATACACCGGGGAGCTGTTTTTT	CASSPQGGYTGELFF
NA	TRBJ1-3	TRBV30	NA	TGTGCCTGGACGGGTGCAGGGGCCGACTCTGGAAACACCATATATTTT	CAWTGAGADSGNTIYF
NA	TRBJ2-1	TRBV18	NA	TGTGCCAGCTCACCGACCACCAGCCTCATCGAGCCGGACAGCGCGAATGAGCAGTTCTTC	CASSPTTSLIEPDSANEQFF
NA	TRBJ2-6	TRBV28	NA	TGTGCCAGCAAGTCGGGGTCTGGGGCCAACGTCCTGACTTTC	CASKSGSGANVLTF
once	TRBJ2-7	TRBV27	NA	TGTGCCAGCAGTTTATATAGCAGCTCCTACGAGCAGTACTTC	CASSLYSSSYEQYF
NA	TRBJ2-1	TRBV20-1	NA	TGCAGTGCTGGGGGGACCTGGGAGCAGTTCTTC	CSAGGTWEQFF
NA	TRBJ2-3	TRBV10-3	TRBD2	TGTGCCATCAGTCCACGTATAGCGGGGACGCAAGCCCCCACAGATACGCAGTATTTT	CAISPRIAGTQAPTDTQYF
NA	TRBJ2-7	TRBV11-2	TRBD2	TGTGCCAGCAGCTTCCGGACTAGCGGGAGAGGGAGGGAGCAGTACTTC	CASSFRTSGRGREQYF
NA	TRBJ2-1	TRBV28	TRBD2	TGTGCCAGCAGTCCCTCCAGGGGACTAGCGGGGAACAATGAGCAGTTCTTC	CASSPSRGLAGNNEQFF
once	TRBJ2-2	TRBV2	TRBD2	TGTGCCAGCAGTGAAAGGAAGGGCGGACTAGCGGGTTTCACCGGGGAGCTGTTTTTT	CASSERKGGLAGFTGELFF
NA	TRBJ1-4	TRBV7-9	TRBD1	TGTGCCAGCAGCCGACGGGGACAGGGGGGCATCAGGAGTGAAAAACTGTTTTTT	CASSRRGQGGIRSEKLFF
NA	TRBJ1-2	TRBV30	NA	TGTGCCTGGATTTCGAGGTGGGGGCGAGGTAACTATGGCTACACCTTC	CAWISRWGRGNYGYTF
NA	TRBJ1-4	TRBV28	NA	TGTGCCAGCAGTCCCACTCGTCCTAAGGGGGAAAAACTGTTTTTT	CASSPTRPKGEKLFF
NA	TRBJ2-7	TRBV7-9	TRBD2	TGTGCCAGCAGCTTACTTGCTAGCGGGAGATACGAGCAGTACTTC	CASSLLASGRYEQYF
NA	TRBJ2-3	TRBV6-1	NA	TGTGCCAGCAGCCTTACAGGGTTAAAGGCAGATACGCAGTATTTT	CASSLTGLKADTQYF
NA	TRBJ1-2	TRBV30	NA	TGTGCCTTCCCGGGCAGGGGCGGGGGCTACACCTTC	CAFPGRGGGYTF
NA	TRBJ1-4	TRBV30	NA	TGTGCCTGGCGCCCCGGAGTCGGGGGAGGGGAAAAACTGTTTTTT	CAWRPGVGGGEKLFF